This TCR beta chain was identified during a study of response to subunit inactivated influenza vaccine. Study-level findings and limits: The authors proposed limited new T cell recruitment per seasonal influenza vaccination.

Remarks on this clonotype: What it recognizes is unknown.

MiXCR, applied by TCRdb to the RT-PCR reads, yields one record per CDR3 protein. The sample holds under 850,000 distinct CDR3 sequences, approximately 17% seen once. This CDR3 is 15 amino acids long. Trimming took 5 bases from V and 4 from J, leaving 16 bases between them. The V gene's germline CDR1 is SGHAT and CDR2 FQNNGV. The source material was PBMCs from blood, sampled roughly 5 days after vaccination. This rearrangement joins TRBV11-2 to TRBJ2-3; D may match TRBD1 or TRBD2 (5 bases each). The sequence was obtained from a man over 45 who received an inactivated influenza vaccine. The CDR3, as DNA: TGTGCCAGCAGCGGAAGCGGACAAAAGTCAGATACGCAGTATTTT. Translating it yields CASSGSGQKSDTQYF.